This T cell receptor (beta chain) stems from a study of regulatory T cells in long-lasting Graves disease. Across the whole study: The definition of persistent Graves' disease was over 5 years of antithyroid drugs with positive TSH receptor antibodies.

Time point: persistent/refractory GD, antithyroid drugs over 5 years with positive TRAb. The TCR library was prepared using RNA isolated from PBMCs. General study findings and limits: New patients shared more than 750 public clonotypes, fewer than the roughly 2,600 shared by persistent patients. Persistent disease preferred TRBV28, TRBJ1-2 and TRBJ2-5.

Arm-PCR of CDR3 regions and iRepertoire HTBI primers were used to build TCR beta libraries. TCRdb reprocessed the multiplex PCR reads via MiXCR and lists one record per CDR3 protein. The sample lists some 430,000 distinct CDR3 sequences, roughly 21% seen once, with about 6.6% in the top ten. This clonotype was seen a few times. No antigen is known for it. The V and J ends lost 5 bases and 3 bases, in that order; junction bases with no gene match: 6. The V gene's germline CDR1 is SGHTA and CDR2 FQGNSA. This CDR3 contains 14 residues. The source was peripheral blood mononuclear cells (PBMCs), collected when the disease was refractory, from a patient treated with antithyroid drugs. This receptor was identified in a female donor with Graves disease. The V gene is TRBV7-2, the J gene TRBJ2-7, with 8 nucleotides matching TRBD2. The CDR3 bases are TGTGCCAGCAGCCGGACTAGCCCGAACTACGAGCAGTACTTC. This encodes CASSRTSPNYEQYF.